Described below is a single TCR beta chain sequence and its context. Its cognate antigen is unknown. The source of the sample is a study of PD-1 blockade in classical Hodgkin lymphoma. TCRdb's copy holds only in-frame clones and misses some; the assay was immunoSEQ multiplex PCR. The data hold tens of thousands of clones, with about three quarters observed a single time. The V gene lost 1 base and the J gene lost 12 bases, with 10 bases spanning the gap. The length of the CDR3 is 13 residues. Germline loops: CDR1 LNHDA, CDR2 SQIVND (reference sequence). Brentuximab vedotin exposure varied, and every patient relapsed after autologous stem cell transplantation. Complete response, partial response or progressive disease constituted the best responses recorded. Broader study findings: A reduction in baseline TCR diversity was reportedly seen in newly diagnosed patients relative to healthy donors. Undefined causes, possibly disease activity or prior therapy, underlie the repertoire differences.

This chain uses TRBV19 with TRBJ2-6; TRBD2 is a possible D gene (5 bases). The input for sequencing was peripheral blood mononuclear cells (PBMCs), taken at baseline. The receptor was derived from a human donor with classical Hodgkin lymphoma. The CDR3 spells CASSIGTAVVLTF. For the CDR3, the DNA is TGTGCCAGTAGTATAGGGACTGCCGTCGTCCTGACTTTC.